The 2 T cell receptor beta chains given below trace back to one sample, sequenced in a study of a mutant IDH1 vaccine in newly diagnosed glioma. Time point noted: baseline, week 1 (first vaccination visit). As to treatment: pre-vaccination baseline after standard-of-care therapy. TCRdb's table, derived via immunoSEQ multiplex PCR, lists solely in-frame clones and lacks some. Of tens of thousands of clones in the sample, roughly 85% were seen once. Sequenced here: PBMCs, sampled from a glioma patient treated with radiotherapy, temozolomide or both. The source is a woman in her forties or fifties with glioma.

J is TRBJ1-4 and V is TRBV5-4, with a tentative D call TRBD1 (5 bases). This CDR3 contains 15 residues. Between the trimmed V and J ends, which lost 3 bases and 6 bases, there was a span of 15 bases. Germline loops: CDR1 SGHNT, CDR2 YYREEE (reference sequence). CDR3 in amino acids: CASSWAPGGDEKLFF. The CDR3 region has the DNA TGTGCCAGCAGCTGGGCCCCTGGGGGGGATGAAAAACTGTTTTTT.

The chain links TRBV13 to TRBJ2-7; D gene ambiguous. V was cut by 0 bases and J by 3 bases, with 3 bases left in between. CDR3 length: 12 residues. Germline V gene data show CDR1 as PRHDT and CDR2 as FYEKMQ (reference sequence). CDR3 sequence (DNA): TGTGCCAGCAGCTTAGGCAGCTACGAGCAGTACTTC. Translation: CASSLGSYEQYF.